This TCR beta chain appears in the sequencing data of a study of human T cells and chemical hapten exposure. Study context: Patch tests of 0.01% DPC on the upper back were read at 6 days.

This clonotype was counted many times. No antigen is known for it. Time point reported: pre-sensitization, week 0. Treatment given: therapeutic diphenylcyclopropenone sensitization with weekly scalp DPC. Germline V gives CDR1 MNHEY, CDR2 SVGEGT. With 6 bases clipped from V and 2 bases from J, the junction kept 6 bases outside the gene matches. This CDR3 has 15 amino acids. TCRdb redid the calling of the RACE reads with MiXCR, one entry per CDR3 protein. The sample yields 200,000 to 300,000 distinct CDR3 sequences, about 9% seen once. Findings and limits, study-wide: PT1 expanded TCR counts correlated positively with patch test score.

This sequence was found in a woman in her forties with alopecia areata. Some clones in this sample may be carry-over from other donors' samples. The genes are TRBV6-2 or TRBV6-3 and TRBJ1-5, with 8 bases matching TRBD1. Material: whole blood, obtained in connection with sensitization to the hapten diphenylcyclopropenone (DPC). The CDR3 region is CASSTGGGGNQPQHF. The CDR3 DNA reads TGTGCCAGCAGCACAGGGGGAGGAGGCAATCAGCCCCAGCATTTT.